This section outlines one T cell receptor (beta chain) sequence together with its context. The sample is drawn from a study of T cell repertoires in cytomegalovirus infection. TCRdb redid the calling of the reads with MiXCR, one entry per CDR3 protein. The sample includes fewer than 350,000 distinct CDR3 sequences, over 7.5% of them seen just once. Sequencing used PBMCs. The sequence derives from a human donor in good health (CMV status not recorded). Some clones in this sample may be carry-over from other donors' samples.

The CDR3 is CASRSPRDGVGTEAFF. The CDR3 DNA sequence: TGTGCCAGCAGATCCCCCCGGGATGGGGTCGGCACTGAAGCTTTCTTT. V and J are TRBV6-8 and TRBJ1-1, with D hard to call. This CDR3 spans 16 amino acids. The V gene lost 6 bases and the J gene lost 4 bases, with 21 bases spanning the gap. Germline V lookup: CDR1 MNHGY, CDR2 SAAAGT.